Below, 24 T cell receptor beta chains from the same sample are listed, as sequenced in a study of T cells in women clearing cervical HPV infection. Produced via immunoSEQ multiplex PCR; TCRdb's table is partial and in-frame only. Its listing shows approximately 40,000 clones. The sample comprised blood buffy coat. These receptors all stem from a woman aged 18 to 75 with a cervical HPV16 infection that either progressed to CIN3+ or cleared (not recorded which).

To note about this clone: The observed sequence ends 3 residues before the CDR3 terminus, with the missing tail filled in from the germline J gene. The rearrangement joins TRBV7-3 to TRBJ1-4, with D perhaps TRBD1 (5 bases). The CDR3 contains 15 residues. CDR1 is SGHTA, CDR2 FQGTGA, per germline. Trimming removed 5 bases at V and 3 bases at J, with 13 bases between. CDR3 DNA (partial): TGTGCCAGCAGCCCGAGCGGGGGACCTAATGAAAAA. Protein product: CASSPSGGPNEK. Given in full, the CDR3 is CASSPSGGPNEKLFF.

Note on this clone: The read ends 3 residues shy of where the CDR3 ends; the end is completed using the germline J gene. The rearrangement links TRBV29-1 to TRBJ2-2, with 7 bases matching TRBD1. V gave up 6 bases and J gave up 0 bases; unmatched junction bases: 4. The CDR3 sequence is 14 residues long. Per the germline V gene, CDR1 is SQVTM and CDR2 is ANQGSEA. CDR3 DNA (partial): TGCAGCGTCGCAAGGGGGCCGAACACCGGGGAG. Protein: CSVARGPNTGE. The CDR3 in its entirety is CSVARGPNTGELFF.

About this clone itself: The CDR3 end lies 3 residues beyond the end of the read and is filled in from the germline J gene. The rearrangement joins TRBV20-1 to TRBJ2-3; 9 nucleotides align to TRBD2. The CDR3 runs 15 residues. V shed 3 bases, J shed 2 bases, and the junction held 6 bases outside the gene matches. Germline CDR1 reads DFQATT; CDR2 reads SNEGSKA (reference sequence). Partial CDR3 DNA: TGCAGTGCTAGTGAGGGACTAGCTTTCACAGATACG. Its protein is CSASEGLAFTDT. From start to end, the CDR3 is CSASEGLAFTDTQYF.

With regard to this clone: The CDR3 end lies 3 residues beyond the end of the read and is filled in from the germline J gene. V and J are TRBV19 and TRBJ2-1, with TRBD2 matching 9 bases. This CDR3 has 14 amino acids. From germline, CDR1 is LNHDA and CDR2 SQIVND (reference sequence). V shed 7 bases, J shed 7 bases, and the junction held 8 bases outside the gene matches. CDR3 in amino acids: CASITGTSSNEQFF. The CDR3 DNA, read in part, is TGTGCCAGTATCACAGGGACTAGCTCTAATGAG.

On this clone: The read ends 3 residues early relative to the CDR3; the germline J gene fills the gap. The rearrangement links TRBV20-1 to TRBJ1-2, with TRBD1 identical over 7 bases. The CDR3 extends over 14 amino acids. Trimming cost V 3 bases and J 7 bases; bases outside gene matches: 11. Germline CDR1 reads DFQATT; CDR2 reads SNEGSKA (reference sequence). The chain's CDR3 is CSASMEGAAGGYTF. Incomplete CDR3 DNA: TGCAGTGCTAGTATGGAGGGGGCGGCCGGTGGC.

In regard to this clone: From the germline J gene comes the end of the CDR3, since the read stops 3 residues before it. This chain links TRBV18 with TRBJ1-2; 7 positions agree with TRBD1. Per germline, CDR1 KGHSH and CDR2 LQKENI. V was pared by 3 bases and J by 2 bases, with 9 bases of the junction left unmatched. The CDR3 covers 16 residues. CDR3: CASSPMDRNLNYGYTF. Partial CDR3 DNA: TGTGCCAGCTCACCGATGGACAGGAACTTAAACTATGGC.

Concerning this clone: From the germline J gene comes the end of the CDR3, since the read stops 3 residues before it. This chain joins TRBV14 and TRBJ1-3, with a tentative D call TRBD1 (5 bases). CDR3 size: 15 residues. Germline V CDR1 and CDR2: SGHDN, FVKESK. Trimming pared 2 bases from V and 6 bases from J, leaving 14 bases between. CDR3: CASSQIWRGANTIYF. CDR3 DNA (partial): TGTGCCAGCAGCCAAATTTGGAGGGGAGCAAACACC.

As to this clone: The read finishes 3 residues shy of the CDR3 end, and the germline J gene is used to complete it. The chain employs TRBV7-2 and TRBJ2-1, with TRBD2 matching over 7 bases. Looked up from germline, CDR1 is SGHTA and CDR2 is FQGNSA. The CDR3 covers 18 residues. The J segment lost 0 bases and the V segment lost 0 bases, leaving 8 bases of the junction unmatched. CDR3 sequence: CASSLAPPGGSSYNEQFF. The DNA read from the CDR3 is TGTGCCAGCAGCTTAGCCCCCCCCGGGGGGAGCTCCTACAATGAG.

A remark on this clone: The read terminates 3 residues before the CDR3 end, so the remaining end is supplied by the germline J gene. The V call is TRBV5-6, the J call TRBJ2-1; 15 bases agree with TRBD2. Germline values: CDR1 SGHDT, CDR2 YYEEEE. The CDR3 runs 14 residues. V shed 4 bases and J 9 bases; nucleotides not matched to a gene: 2. CDR3 sequence: CASSRGLAGGEQFF. Partial CDR3 DNA: TGTGCCAGCAGCCGGGGACTAGCGGGAGGTGAG.

As for this clone: With the read ending 3 residues before the CDR3 end, the germline J gene is used to fill in that end. The V call is TRBV6-1, the J call TRBJ2-7; a weak D match, TRBD1 (5 bases). The CDR3 spans 14 residues. Deletions cut 2 bases from V and 3 bases from J, with 11 bases between. CDR1 and CDR2 from the germline V gene are MNHNS and SASEGT. The CDR3 bases that were read are TGTGCCAGCAGTGAACCCTGGGGCCTCTACGAG. Its protein is CASSEPWGLYE. From start to end, the CDR3 is CASSEPWGLYEQYF.

Remarks on this clone: The read halts 3 residues ahead of the CDR3 end, with the missing end drawn from the germline J gene. J is TRBJ2-5 and V is TRBV7-6; 10 nucleotides line up with TRBD2. The CDR3 has 14 amino acids. Germline V lookup: CDR1 SGHVS, CDR2 FNYEAQ. With 6 bases clipped from V and 5 bases from J, the junction kept 6 bases outside the gene matches. This CDR3 is CASSQRGGRETQYF. The DNA read from the CDR3 is TGTGCCAGCAGTCAGCGGGGGGGCCGGGAGACC.

Concerning this clone itself: The read falls 3 residues short of the CDR3 end, and the missing part is taken from the germline J gene. The chain links TRBV19 to TRBJ2-3, with 7 bases identical to TRBD2. V was pared by 3 bases and J by 5 bases, with 11 bases of the junction left unmatched. The CDR3 sequence is 16 residues long. Germline V CDR1 and CDR2: LNHDA, SQIVND (reference sequence). The CDR3 loop is CASSIRAGPGGDTQYF. CDR3 bases read: TGTGCCAGTAGTATTAGAGCGGGGCCCGGTGGAGATACG.

Turning to this clone: The read ends 3 residues before the CDR3 terminus; that terminus is restored from the germline J gene. This rearrangement joins TRBV20-1 to TRBJ2-3; 10 bases match TRBD2. Germline values: CDR1 DFQATT, CDR2 SNEGSKA (reference sequence). With V trimmed by 0 bases and J by 0 bases, 12 bases remained unmatched. The CDR3 loop spans 19 amino acids. This CDR3 reads CSARDLGASGGSSTDTQYF. The part of the CDR3 DNA that was read is TGCAGTGCTAGAGATCTCGGGGCTAGCGGGGGCTCCAGCACAGATACG.

As regards this clone: Read data end 3 residues before the CDR3 end; the end is taken from the germline J gene. The V and J genes are TRBV2 and TRBJ1-2; no clear D. Germline V gene lookup returns CDR1 SNHLY and CDR2 FYNNEI. V shed 8 bases and J shed 2 bases, with 9 bases lying between them. The CDR3 runs to 12 residues. The CDR3 is CASRQGNYGYTF. The CDR3 DNA, read in part, is TGTGCCAGCCGACAAGGAAACTATGGC.

Of note for this clone: Read coverage stops 3 residues before the CDR3 terminus; the germline J gene supplies the remainder. The V gene is TRBV7-9, the J gene TRBJ2-2; D not resolved. The CDR3 has 15 amino acids. CDR1 SEHNR and CDR2 FQNEAQ come from the germline V gene (reference sequence). V lost 1 base to trimming and J lost 7 bases, with 13 bases between them. The covered CDR3 bases are TGTGCCAGCAGCTTAGTAGGGCCGGTAGACGGGGAG. Protein: CASSLVGPVDGE. The complete CDR3 protein is CASSLVGPVDGELFF.

For this clone: With the read ending 3 residues before the CDR3 end, the germline J gene is used to fill in that end. V gene TRBV19 combines with J gene TRBJ1-1, with 7 bases lining up with TRBD1. Per germline, CDR1 LNHDA and CDR2 SQIVND (reference sequence). The CDR3 loop spans 12 amino acids. V trimming: 5 bases; J trimming: 5 bases; junction bases outside the gene matches: 2. The CDR3 loop reads CASSPGGTEAFF. CDR3 bases read: TGTGCCAGTAGTCCAGGGGGGACTGAA.

Note on this clone: The read ends 3 residues before the CDR3 terminus; that terminus is restored from the germline J gene. The rearrangement joins TRBV5-1 to TRBJ1-5, with 7 nucleotides matching TRBD1. V lost 4 bases and J lost 0; bases outside the gene matches: 7. Germline values: CDR1 SGHRS, CDR2 YFSETQ. The CDR3 sequence is 16 residues long. The CDR3 sequence: CASSATGAYSNQPQHF. CDR3 bases read: TGCGCCAGCAGCGCTACAGGGGCGTATAGCAATCAGCCC. Full variable domain (rest looked up from reference TRBV5-1 and TRBJ1-5): KAGVTQTPRYLIKTRGQQVTLSCSPISGHRSVSWYQQTPGQGLQFLFEYFSETQRNKGNFPGRFSGRQFSNSRSEMNVSTLELGDSALYLCASSATGAYSNQPQHFGDGTRLSIL.

As to this clone: The read comes to an end 3 residues before the CDR3 does, leaving the germline J gene to fill in the end. The rearrangement links TRBV28 to TRBJ2-7; 11 nucleotides match TRBD2. The CDR3 extends over 16 amino acids. Germline CDR1 reads MDHEN; CDR2 reads SYDVKM. Trimming cost V 3 bases and J 3 bases; bases outside gene matches: 7. This chain's CDR3 is CASSLSSGRSLYEQYF. The sequenced part of the CDR3 DNA is TGTGCCAGCAGTTTGTCTAGCGGGAGGTCCCTCTACGAG.

Notes on this clone: The read ends 3 residues before the CDR3 terminus; that terminus is restored from the germline J gene. The rearrangement links TRBV28 to TRBJ2-7; 9 nucleotides line up with TRBD2. Germline values: CDR1 MDHEN, CDR2 SYDVKM. The CDR3 is 15 residues long. The junction had 9 bases not matched to a gene; V was cut back by 6 bases and J by 3 bases. CDR3 residues: CASRPTSGGNYEQYF. Partial CDR3 DNA: TGTGCCAGCAGACCGACTAGCGGAGGGAACTACGAG. The full variable domain, its missing parts supplied by reference TRBV28 and TRBJ2-7, is DVKVTQSSRYLVKRTGEKVFLECVQDMDHENMFWYRQDPGLGLRLIYFSYDVKMKEKGDIPEGYSVSREKKERFSLILESASTNQTSMYLCASRPTSGGNYEQYFGPGTRLTVT.

Details on this clone: Other DNA sequences in the sample encode the same CDR3. CDR3 DNA, as far as it was read: TGTGCCAGCAGCTTAGCTAGCGGGGGGGCAGATACG. Translation: CASSLASGGADT. The entire CDR3 protein reads CASSLASGGADTQYF. The chain joins TRBV7-9 to TRBJ2-3; 11 bases align to TRBD2. The read gets to within 3 residues of the CDR3 end, and the germline J gene fills in the rest. This CDR3 has 15 amino acids. V shed 0 bases and J 4 bases; nucleotides not matched to a gene: 0. CDR1 is SEHNR, CDR2 FQNEAQ, per germline (reference sequence). Complete variable domain (other parts from reference TRBV7-9 and TRBJ2-3): DTGVSQNPRHKITKRGQNVTFRCDPISEHNRLYWYRQTLGQGPEFLTYFQNEAQLEKSRLLSDRFSAERPKGSFSTLEIQRTEQGDSAMYLCASSLASGGADTQYFGPGTRLTVL.

A note on this clone: The read stops 3 residues short of the end of the CDR3; the missing end is completed from the germline J gene. The J gene is TRBJ1-1, the V gene TRBV6-2 or TRBV6-3, with 8 nucleotides matching TRBD1. CDR3 length: 13 residues. Losses at the gene ends were 5 bases for V and 4 bases for J; bases not matched to a gene: 3. Germline V lookup: CDR1 MNHEY, CDR2 SVGEGT. The CDR3 here is CASSRTGGTEAFF. The sequenced CDR3 bases are TGTGCCAGCAGTCGTACAGGGGGCACTGAA.

Of note for this clone: The CDR3 goes on 3 residues after the read ends, and that part is filled in from the germline J gene. The chain has TRBV2 and TRBJ2-1; D perhaps matches TRBD2 (6 bases). Germline V gene sequence: CDR1 SNHLY, CDR2 FYNNEI. Trimming took 8 bases from V and 9 from J, leaving 11 bases between them. This CDR3 has 11 amino acids. CDR3 residues: CASQSGGEQFF. The part of the CDR3 DNA that was read is TGTGCCAGCCAATCCGGGGGTGAG.

To note about this clone: The read comes to an end 3 residues before the CDR3 does, leaving the germline J gene to fill in the end. The gene calls are TRBV19 and TRBJ1-1, with D perhaps matching TRBD1 (6 bases). Germline assignment: CDR1 LNHDA and CDR2 SQIVND (reference sequence). Trimming removed 6 bases from V and 4 bases from J, with 15 bases in between. The CDR3 covers 14 residues. The CDR3 is CASRNTGTGTEAFF. The sequenced CDR3 bases are TGTGCCAGTAGAAACACAGGGACCGGCACTGAA.

On this clone itself: The read ends 3 residues early relative to the CDR3; the germline J gene fills the gap. The chain joins TRBV2 to TRBJ1-2; 9 bases are a match to TRBD1. With 10 bases clipped from V and 2 bases from J, the junction kept 11 bases outside the gene matches. This CDR3 has 15 amino acids. Germline assignment: CDR1 SNHLY and CDR2 FYNNEI. The part of the CDR3 DNA that was read is TGTGCCACCCCTTCGGACAGGGGTACCAACTATGGC. It yields the protein CATPSDRGTNYG. The CDR3 in full is CATPSDRGTNYGYTF.